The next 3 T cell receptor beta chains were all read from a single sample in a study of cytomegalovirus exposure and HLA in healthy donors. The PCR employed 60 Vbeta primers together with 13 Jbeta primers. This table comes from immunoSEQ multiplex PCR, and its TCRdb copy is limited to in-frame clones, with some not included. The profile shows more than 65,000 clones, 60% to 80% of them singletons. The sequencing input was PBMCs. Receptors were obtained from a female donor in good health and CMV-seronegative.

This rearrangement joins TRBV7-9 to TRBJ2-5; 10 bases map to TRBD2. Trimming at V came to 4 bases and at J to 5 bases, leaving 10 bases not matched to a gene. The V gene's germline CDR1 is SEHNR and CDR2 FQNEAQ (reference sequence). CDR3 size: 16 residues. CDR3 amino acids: CASSSTTLAGGETQYF. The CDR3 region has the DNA TGTGCCAGCAGCTCGACAACCTTAGCGGGAGGTGAGACCCAGTACTTC.

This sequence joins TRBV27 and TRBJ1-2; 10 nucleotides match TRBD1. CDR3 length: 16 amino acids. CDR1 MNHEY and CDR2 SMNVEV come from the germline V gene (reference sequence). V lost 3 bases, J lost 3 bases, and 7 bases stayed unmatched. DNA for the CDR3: TGTGCCAGCAGTTTCGACCGGGACAGGGGATACTATGGCTACACCTTC. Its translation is CASSFDRDRGYYGYTF.

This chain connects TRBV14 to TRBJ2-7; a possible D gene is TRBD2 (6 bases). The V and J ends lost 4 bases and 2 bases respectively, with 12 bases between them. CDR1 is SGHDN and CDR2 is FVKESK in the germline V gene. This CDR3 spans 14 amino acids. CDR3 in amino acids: CASSLGLTPYEQYF. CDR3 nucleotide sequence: TGTGCCAGCAGCCTGGGACTTACCCCCTACGAGCAGTACTTC.